Listed below are T cell receptor beta chains from one sample, sequenced in a study of blood T cell repertoires in COVID-19. The method was immunoSEQ multiplex PCR; TCRdb's version includes in-frame clones alone and lacks a portion of them. This table has fewer than 500,000 clones, approximately 90% appearing once. The sequencing input was PBMCs or T cells enriched from blood (not recorded which). These receptors all stem from a woman between 18 and 30 years old who had recovered from COVID-19. Both conserved end residues are part of each CDR3. The D gene is left open where the match is weak. Clone size is given for some rows only: seen once, a few or many times, or a class if the clone is expanded.

TRBV28	NA	NA	TRBJ1-1	CASSPSADASQAFF	TGTGCCAGCAGTCCCTCGGCCGACGCTAGTCAAGCTTTCTTT
TRBV7-9	NA	TRBD2	TRBJ2-2	CASSYPSGGAGELFF	TGTGCCAGCAGCTACCCTAGCGGGGGGGCCGGGGAGCTGTTTTTT
TRBV5-1	NA	TRBD1	TRBJ1-2	CASSLSQGVSYGYTF	TGCGCCAGCAGCTTGAGTCAGGGGGTGTCCTATGGCTACACCTTC
TRBV20-1	NA	TRBD1	TRBJ1-2	CSASFPTGGKNGYTF	TGCAGTGCTAGTTTTCCGACAGGGGGCAAGAATGGCTACACCTTC
TRBV12-5	NA	NA	TRBJ1-1	CASGFNSGTEAFF	TGTGCTAGTGGTTTTAATAGTGGCACTGAAGCTTTCTTT
TRBV28	few	NA	TRBJ1-6	CASSPPTGTFSPLHF	TGTGCCAGCAGTCCGCCCACAGGGACCTTCTCTCCCCTCCACTTT
TRBV5-1	NA	NA	TRBJ1-1	CASSLGAGLTEAFF	TGCGCCAGCAGCTTGGGCGCAGGGCTCACTGAAGCTTTCTTT
TRBV30	NA	TRBD1	TRBJ2-2	CAWSALTGGDDTGELFF	TGTGCCTGGAGCGCACTGACAGGGGGCGATGACACCGGGGAGCTGTTTTTT
TRBV11-2	NA	TRBD2	TRBJ2-2	CASIGGRSYTGELFF	TGTGCCAGCATCGGGGGGAGGTCATATACCGGGGAGCTGTTTTTT
TRBV5-1	NA	NA	TRBJ1-1	CASSLGSGTNTEAFF	TGCGCCAGCAGCTTGGGGTCGGGGACTAACACTGAAGCTTTCTTT
TRBV2	NA	TRBD2	TRBJ2-1	CASSRLGLAGPNEQFF	TGTGCCAGCAGTCGTCTTGGACTAGCGGGTCCCAATGAGCAGTTCTTC
TRBV11-2	NA	NA	TRBJ2-1	CASSFVTSGGEQFF	TGTGCCAGCAGCTTCGTTACAAGCGGCGGTGAGCAGTTCTTC
TRBV3-1/TRBV3-2	NA	TRBD1	TRBJ1-1	CASSQERRAPGQQGMNTEAFF	TGTGCCAGCAGCCAAGAACGGCGCGCGCCGGGCCAACAGGGGATGAACACTGAAGCTTTCTTT
TRBV5-8	NA	NA	TRBJ2-7	CASSSLFYYEQYF	TGTGCCAGCAGCTCGTTATTTTACTACGAGCAGTACTTC
TRBV10-2	once	NA	TRBJ1-4	CASSPGPEKLFF	TGCGCCAGCAGTCCTGGCCCCGAAAAACTGTTTTTT
TRBV5-6	NA	NA	TRBJ1-5	CASSLYQGLPEQPQHF	TGTGCCAGCAGCTTGTATCAGGGGCTTCCAGAACAGCCCCAGCATTTT
TRBV4-1	NA	NA	TRBJ1-5	CASSSTPRGNQPQHF	TGCGCCAGCAGCTCCACCCCCCGCGGCAATCAGCCCCAGCATTTT
TRBV12-3/TRBV12-4	NA	NA	TRBJ1-2	CASSQSSGGYTF	TGTGCCAGCAGTCAAAGTTCTGGCGGCTACACCTTC
TRBV6-4	NA	TRBD1	TRBJ1-2	CARAREGGRILYGYTF	TGTGCCAGGGCTCGGGAAGGGGGCAGGATTCTTTATGGCTACACCTTC
TRBV5-4	NA	NA	TRBJ1-1	CASSQTRAGTEAFF	TGTGCCAGCAGCCAGACCCGTGCAGGCACTGAAGCTTTCTTT
TRBV5-4	NA	TRBD1	TRBJ2-2	CASSLDRGLLGELFF	TGTGCCAGCAGCCTTGACAGGGGACTTCTCGGGGAGCTGTTTTTT
TRBV10-3	NA	NA	TRBJ2-3	CAISEPKGAVTDTQYF	TGTGCCATCAGCGAACCGAAGGGAGCGGTGACAGATACGCAGTATTTT
TRBV19	NA	NA	TRBJ1-2	CASRGDNYGYTF	TGTGCCAGTAGAGGGGATAACTATGGCTACACCTTC
TRBV6-5	NA	TRBD2	TRBJ2-7	CATLAGIAYEQYF	TGTGCCACCTTAGCGGGGATCGCCTACGAGCAGTACTTC
TRBV4-1	NA	NA	TRBJ1-1	CASSQVLDTEAFF	TGCGCCAGCAGCCAAGTCCTTGACACTGAAGCTTTCTTT
TRBV30	NA	TRBD1	TRBJ1-6	CAWSVGTGFSSPLHF	TGTGCCTGGAGTGTAGGGACAGGTTTTTCGTCACCCCTCCACTTT
TRBV4-1	NA	TRBD1	TRBJ1-3	CASSRTGAGNTIYF	TGCGCCAGCAGCCGGACAGGGGCTGGAAACACCATATATTTT
TRBV28	NA	NA	TRBJ2-1	CASSFPGGPYNEQFF	TGTGCCAGCAGTTTTCCGGGGGGCCCCTACAATGAGCAGTTCTTC
TRBV10-2	NA	NA	TRBJ1-6	CASSENENSPLHF	TGCGCCAGCAGTGAAAATGAGAATTCACCCCTCCACTTT
TRBV5-4	few	TRBD1	TRBJ1-6	CASSLTGTESPLHF	TGTGCCAGCAGCCTGACAGGGACGGAATCACCCCTCCACTTT
TRBV18	NA	NA	TRBJ1-1	CASSPTSGRGSTEAFF	TGTGCCAGCTCACCAACTTCCGGCAGGGGTTCGACTGAAGCTTTCTTT
TRBV5-6	NA	NA	TRBJ1-2	CASSLGVAYTF	TGTGCCAGCAGCTTGGGTGTGGCCTACACCTTC
TRBV7-6	NA	NA	TRBJ2-7	CASSLGGEETYEQYF	TGTGCCAGCAGCTTAGGAGGGGAGGAAACCTACGAGCAGTACTTC
TRBV5-4	NA	NA	TRBJ1-1	CASSLGLVNTEAFF	TGTGCCAGCAGCTTGGGACTTGTGAACACTGAAGCTTTCTTT
TRBV2	few	TRBD1	TRBJ1-2	CASKGQSPNLHGYTF	TGTGCCAGCAAGGGACAGTCCCCAAATTTGCATGGCTACACCTTC
TRBV5-1	NA	TRBD2	TRBJ2-7	CASSLGGGSSYEQYF	TGCGCCAGCAGCTTGGGCGGGGGGAGCTCCTACGAGCAGTACTTC
TRBV12-3/TRBV12-4	NA	TRBD2	TRBJ2-1	CASSLEASGGAVF	TGTGCCAGCAGTTTGGAGGCTAGCGGGGGGGCGGTCTTC
TRBV5-4	NA	NA	TRBJ1-1	CASSRGTEAFF	TGTGCCAGCAGCCGAGGGACTGAAGCTTTCTTT
TRBV19	NA	TRBD1	TRBJ1-2	CASSMETGAIYGYTF	TGTGCCAGTAGTATGGAGACAGGGGCCATCTATGGCTACACCTTC
TRBV4-1	NA	NA	TRBJ1-2	CASSQDGTPNYGYTF	TGCGCCAGCAGCCAAGACGGGACACCAAACTATGGCTACACCTTC
TRBV19	once	NA	TRBJ2-3	CATAWWGGGADTQYF	TGTGCCACCGCCTGGTGGGGGGGCGGAGCAGATACGCAGTATTTT
TRBV5-4	NA	TRBD1	TRBJ1-2	CASSPGTGGNRGYTF	TGTGCCAGCAGCCCCGGGACAGGGGGAAATCGGGGCTACACCTTC
TRBV3-1/TRBV3-2	NA	TRBD2	TRBJ2-7	CASSHSSGGPYEQYF	TGTGCCAGCAGCCATTCTAGCGGGGGACCCTACGAGCAGTACTTC
TRBV3-1/TRBV3-2	NA	NA	TRBJ1-1	CASSQGIGDTEAFF	TGTGCCAGCAGCCAAGGTATCGGGGACACTGAAGCTTTCTTT
TRBV6-5	NA	NA	TRBJ2-5	CASRGGQPQETQYF	TGTGCCAGCAGGGGGGGACAGCCCCAAGAGACCCAGTACTTC
TRBV15	NA	NA	TRBJ2-5	CATSRLRGSGETQYF	TGTGCCACCAGCAGGCTTAGGGGGTCCGGAGAGACCCAGTACTTC
TRBV5-6	NA	TRBD1	TRBJ1-2	CASSLGVRQGSSYGYTF	TGTGCCAGCAGCTTGGGGGTTCGACAGGGATCATCCTATGGCTACACCTTC
TRBV2	NA	NA	TRBJ2-3	CASKPSGGSDTQYF	TGTGCCAGCAAGCCCTCTGGGGGGTCAGATACGCAGTATTTT
TRBV12-3/TRBV12-4	NA	NA	TRBJ2-7	CASSLSPLYEQYF	TGTGCCAGCAGCCTCTCCCCCCTGTACGAGCAGTACTTC
TRBV10-3	few	NA	TRBJ1-5	CAISKVWAPSNQPQHF	TGTGCCATCAGTAAGGTGTGGGCCCCAAGCAATCAGCCCCAGCATTTT
TRBV7-2	NA	TRBD1	TRBJ1-2	CASSLERGRPGYTF	TGTGCCAGCAGCTTAGAGAGGGGGCGGCCGGGCTACACCTTC
TRBV7-2	NA	TRBD2	TRBJ2-7	CASSYGLAGGYEQYF	TGTGCCAGCAGCTACGGACTAGCGGGGGGATACGAGCAGTACTTC
TRBV10-1	NA	TRBD1	TRBJ1-5	CASSDRQGMPQHF	TGCGCCAGCAGCGACCGACAGGGGATGCCCCAGCATTTT
TRBV24-1	NA	NA	TRBJ1-2	CATSGNSYGYTF	TGTGCCACCAGTGGAAACTCCTATGGCTACACCTTC
TRBV19	NA	NA	TRBJ1-5	CASSIRDTQPQHF	TGTGCCAGTAGTATACGGGACACTCAGCCCCAGCATTTT